This T cell receptor (beta chain) derives from a study of OX40 agonist ivuxolimab in advanced cancers. Study summary: Each patient was given ivuxolimab into a vein every 2 weeks, at 0.01 to 10 mg/kg. With a range of roughly 20 to 85, age averaged approximately 64 years, and nearly 85% were male. Having had anti-PD-1, anti-PD-L1 or anti-CTLA-4 therapy before was allowed, and roughly 39% had some.

For this clone: Its cognate antigen is unknown.

Study-wide results and caveats: CD8+ T cells (on average) carried more expanded clones than CD4+ T cells.

Method: immunoSEQ multiplex PCR; TCRdb's copy keeps in-frame clones and lacks some. The table has 99,000 or so clones, approximately 94% seen once. This CDR3 has 11 amino acids. CDR1 and CDR2 (germline): SGHVS, FQNEAQ. The ends were cut back, 5 bases at V and 4 bases at J, with 6 bases in the middle. The material was CD4+ or CD8+ T cells sorted from blood, obtained in a trial of the OX40 agonist ivuxolimab. The chain is built from TRBV7-8 and TRBJ2-7; D is unresolved. This TCR came from an adult with an advanced solid tumor such as melanoma, head and neck, liver or kidney cancer. In DNA form, the CDR3 reads TGTGCCAGCAGCCCAGAATACGAGCAGTACTTC. Translation: CASSPEYEQYF.